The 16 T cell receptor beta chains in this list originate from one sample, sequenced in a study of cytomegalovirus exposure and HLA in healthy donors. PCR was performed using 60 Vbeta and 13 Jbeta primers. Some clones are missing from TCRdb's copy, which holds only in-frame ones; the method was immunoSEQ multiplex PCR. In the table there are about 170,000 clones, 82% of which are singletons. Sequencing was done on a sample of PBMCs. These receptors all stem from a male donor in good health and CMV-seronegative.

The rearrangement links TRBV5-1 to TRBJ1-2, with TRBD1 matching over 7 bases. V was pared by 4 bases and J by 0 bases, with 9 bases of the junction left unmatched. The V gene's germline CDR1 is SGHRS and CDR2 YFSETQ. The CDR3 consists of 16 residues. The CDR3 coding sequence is TGCGCCAGCAGCCCTGAACCGGGACAGACTAACTATGGCTACACCTTC. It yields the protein CASSPEPGQTNYGYTF. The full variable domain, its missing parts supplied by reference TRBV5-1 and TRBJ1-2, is KAGVTQTPRYLIKTRGQQVTLSCSPISGHRSVSWYQQTPGQGLQFLFEYFSETQRNKGNFPGRFSGRQFSNSRSEMNVSTLELGDSALYLCASSPEPGQTNYGYTFGSGTRLTVV.

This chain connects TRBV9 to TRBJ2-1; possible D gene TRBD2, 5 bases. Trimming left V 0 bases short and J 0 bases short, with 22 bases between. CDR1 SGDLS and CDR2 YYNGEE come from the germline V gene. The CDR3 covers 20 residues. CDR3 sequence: CASSVAGSSRVTSSYNEQFF. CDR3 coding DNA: TGTGCCAGCAGCGTAGCCGGTAGCTCTCGGGTCACTAGCTCCTACAATGAGCAGTTCTTC.

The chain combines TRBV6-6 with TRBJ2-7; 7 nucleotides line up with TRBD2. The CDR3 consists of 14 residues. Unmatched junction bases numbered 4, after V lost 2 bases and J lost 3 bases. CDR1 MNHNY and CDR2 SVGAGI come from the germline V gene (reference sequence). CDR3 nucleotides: TGTGCCAGCAGTTACACGGGACTAAACTACGAGCAGTACTTC. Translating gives CASSYTGLNYEQYF.

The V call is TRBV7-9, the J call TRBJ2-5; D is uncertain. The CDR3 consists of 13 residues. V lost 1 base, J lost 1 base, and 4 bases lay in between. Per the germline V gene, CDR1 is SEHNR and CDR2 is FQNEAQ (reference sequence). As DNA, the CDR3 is TGTGCCAGCAGCTTAGTGGCCCAAGAGACCCAGTACTTC. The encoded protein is CASSLVAQETQYF.

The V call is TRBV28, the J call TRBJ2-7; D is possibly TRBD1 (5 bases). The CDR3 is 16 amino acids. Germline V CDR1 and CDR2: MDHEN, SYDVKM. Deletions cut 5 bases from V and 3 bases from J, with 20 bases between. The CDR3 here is CASSGALTGTDYEQYF. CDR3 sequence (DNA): TGTGCCAGCAGTGGGGCGTTAACAGGAACCGACTACGAGCAGTACTTC.

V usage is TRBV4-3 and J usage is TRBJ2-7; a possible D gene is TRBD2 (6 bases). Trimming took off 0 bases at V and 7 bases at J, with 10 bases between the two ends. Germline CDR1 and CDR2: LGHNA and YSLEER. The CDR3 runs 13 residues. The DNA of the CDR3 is TGCGCCAGCAGCCAAGACCAACGGGGGGAGCAGTACTTC. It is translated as CASSQDQRGEQYF.

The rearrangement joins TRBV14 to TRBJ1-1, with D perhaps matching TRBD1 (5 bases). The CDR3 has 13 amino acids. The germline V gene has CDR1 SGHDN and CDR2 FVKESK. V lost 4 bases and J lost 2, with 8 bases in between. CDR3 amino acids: CASSRQFNTEAFF. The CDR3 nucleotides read TGTGCCAGCAGCCGACAGTTTAACACTGAAGCTTTCTTT.

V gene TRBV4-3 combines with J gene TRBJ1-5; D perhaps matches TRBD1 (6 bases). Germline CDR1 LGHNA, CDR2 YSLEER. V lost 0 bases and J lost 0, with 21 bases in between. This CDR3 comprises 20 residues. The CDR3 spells CASSQDGPRGQLHSNQPQHF. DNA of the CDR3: TGCGCCAGCAGCCAAGACGGTCCCAGGGGACAACTCCATAGCAATCAGCCCCAGCATTTT.

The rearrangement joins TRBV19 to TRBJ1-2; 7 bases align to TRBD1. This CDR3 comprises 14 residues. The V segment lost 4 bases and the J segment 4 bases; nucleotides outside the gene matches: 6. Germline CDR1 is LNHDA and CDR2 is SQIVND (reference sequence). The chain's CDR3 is CASSTWTGVYGYTF. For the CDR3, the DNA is TGTGCCAGTAGTACCTGGACAGGCGTCTATGGCTACACCTTC.

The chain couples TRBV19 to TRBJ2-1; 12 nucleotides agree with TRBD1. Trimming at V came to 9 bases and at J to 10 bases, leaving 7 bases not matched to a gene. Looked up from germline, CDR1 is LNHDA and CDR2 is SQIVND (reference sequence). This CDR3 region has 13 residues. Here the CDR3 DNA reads TGTGCCAGCCGGGACAGGGGGCATATGGAGCAGTTCTTC. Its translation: CASRDRGHMEQFF.

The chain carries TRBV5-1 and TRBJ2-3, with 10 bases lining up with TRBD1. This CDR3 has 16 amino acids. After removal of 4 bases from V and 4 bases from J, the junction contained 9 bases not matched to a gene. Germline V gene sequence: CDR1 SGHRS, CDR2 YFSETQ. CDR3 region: CASSPSGTGVADTQYF. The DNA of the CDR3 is TGCGCCAGCAGCCCATCCGGGACAGGGGTGGCAGATACGCAGTATTTT.

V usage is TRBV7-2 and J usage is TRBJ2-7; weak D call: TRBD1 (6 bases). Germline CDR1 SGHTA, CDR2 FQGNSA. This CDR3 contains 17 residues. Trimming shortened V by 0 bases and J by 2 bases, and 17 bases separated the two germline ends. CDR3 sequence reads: CASSLAPFRDKTYEQYF. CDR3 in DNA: TGTGCCAGCAGCTTAGCTCCGTTTCGGGACAAGACCTACGAGCAGTACTTC.

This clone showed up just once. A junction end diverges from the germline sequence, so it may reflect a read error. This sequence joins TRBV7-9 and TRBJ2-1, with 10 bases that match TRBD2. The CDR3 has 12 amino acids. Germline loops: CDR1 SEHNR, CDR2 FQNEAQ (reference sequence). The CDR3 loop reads CASSSQPSGRVF. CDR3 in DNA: TGTGCCAGCAGCTCCCAACCTAGCGGGAGAGTCTTC.

CDR3 amino acids: CASSLSGTSFYEQYF. CDR3 bases: TGTGCCAGCAGCTTGTCCGGGACTAGCTTCTACGAGCAGTACTTC. The J gene is TRBJ2-7, the V gene TRBV5-6; 9 bases agree with TRBD2. This CDR3 comprises 15 residues. Germline V gives CDR1 SGHDT, CDR2 YYEEEE. V gave up 1 base and J gave up 3 bases; unmatched junction bases: 5.

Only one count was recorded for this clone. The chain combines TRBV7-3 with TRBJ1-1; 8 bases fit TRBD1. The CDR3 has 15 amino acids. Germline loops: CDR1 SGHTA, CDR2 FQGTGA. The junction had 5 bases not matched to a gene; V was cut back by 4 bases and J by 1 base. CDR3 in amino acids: CASSSTGETNTEAFF. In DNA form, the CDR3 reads TGTGCCAGCAGCTCGACAGGGGAGACGAACACTGAAGCTTTCTTT.

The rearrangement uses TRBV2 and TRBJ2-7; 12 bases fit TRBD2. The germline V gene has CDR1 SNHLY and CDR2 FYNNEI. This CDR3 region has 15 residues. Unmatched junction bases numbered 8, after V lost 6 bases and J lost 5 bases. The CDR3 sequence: CASRGRTSGVHEQYF. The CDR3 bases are TGTGCCAGCAGAGGAAGGACTAGCGGGGTGCACGAGCAGTACTTC.